The rows below give T cell receptor beta chains drawn from one sample of a study of blood T cells in healthy people across ages. TCRdb used MiXCR to reprocess the 5' RACE reads, holding one entry per CDR3 protein. The sample shows 850,000 or so distinct CDR3 sequences, less than 35% of them seen only once. Sample: blood. These TCRs come from a woman at least 80 years old in good health. CDR3s include the opening cysteine and the closing phenylalanine or tryptophan. The order of the fields is D gene, J gene, clone size, V gene, CDR3 protein, CDR3 DNA. A D gene is named only where the DNA matches it firmly. Rows give clone size only sometimes, using once, few, many, or a class for an expanded clone.

>.|TRBJ2-2|many|TRBV24-1
CATSDPSVGTGELFF
TGTGCCACCAGTGATCCAAGCGTCGGGACCGGGGAGCTGTTTTTT
>TRBD1|TRBJ2-1|few|TRBV20-1
CSAQTRDRGQNYNELFF
TGCAGTGCTCAAACTCGAGACAGGGGACAAAACTACAATGAGCTGTTCTTC
>TRBD1|TRBJ2-5|many|TRBV12-3/TRBV12-4
CASSSRDRVSETQYF
TGTGCCAGCAGTTCCCGGGACAGGGTATCAGAGACCCAGTACTTC
>.|TRBJ1-6|.|TRBV3-1
CASRPGGENSPLHF
TGTGCCAGCCGCCCCGGGGGAGAGAATTCACCCCTCCACTTT
>.|TRBJ2-6|.|TRBV5-1
CASSERNSGANILTF
TGCGCCAGCAGCGAGAGAAACTCTGGGGCCAACATCCTGACTTTC
>TRBD2|TRBJ2-1|many|TRBV20-1
CSVGGTHEQFF
TGCAGCGTCGGGGGGACCCATGAGCAGTTCTTC
>.|TRBJ2-5|.|TRBV4-1
CASSQVGVSNEQYF
TGCGCCAGCAGCCAAGTGGGGGTTAGCAATGAGCAGTACTTC
>.|TRBJ2-5|many|TRBV19
CASSIRETQYF
TGTGCCAGCAGTATACGAGAGACCCAGTACTTC
>TRBD2|TRBJ2-5|.|TRBV4-3
CASSQVASASGRVETQYF
TGCGCCAGCAGCCAAGTAGCATCAGCTAGCGGGAGAGTGGAGACCCAGTACTTC
>TRBD1|TRBJ1-2|.|TRBV6-2/TRBV6-3
CASSSDRGLRYGDTF
TGTGCCAGCAGTTCTGACAGGGGGCTTCGGTATGGCGACACCTTC
>.|TRBJ2-5|.|TRBV5-1
CASSLDWAVMETQYF
TGCGCCAGCAGCTTGGACTGGGCGGTGATGGAGACCCAGTACTTC
>.|TRBJ2-5|many|TRBV6-5
CASSYQGQETQYF
TGTGCCAGCAGTTACCAGGGCCAAGAGACCCAGTACTTC
>.|TRBJ2-1|.|TRBV12-3/TRBV12-4
CAIQAIGTNNEQFF
TGTGCCATCCAAGCCATTGGGACCAACAATGAGCAGTTCTTC
>.|TRBJ2-7|few|TRBV10-2
CASSEGQGGYEQYF
TGCGCCAGCAGTGAGGGCCAGGGGGGCTACGAGCAGTACTTC
>.|TRBJ2-1|.|TRBV10-3
CAISQGLGRNEQFF
TGTGCCATCAGCCAGGGATTAGGGCGGAATGAGCAGTTCTTC
>.|TRBJ2-4|many|TRBV28
CASSLYRLLAKNIQYF
TGTGCCAGCAGTTTATACAGGCTCTTAGCCAAAAACATTCAGTACTTC
>TRBD2|TRBJ2-1|once|TRBV7-2
CASSLSTSGGLLYNEQFF
TGTGCCAGCAGCTTATCTACTAGCGGGGGCCTTCTCTACAATGAGCAGTTCTTC
>.|TRBJ2-5|many|TRBV19
CASSMGRDGETQYF
TGTGCCAGTAGTATGGGCCGGGATGGAGAGACCCAGTACTTC
>TRBD2|TRBJ2-5|many|TRBV7-9
CASSLDGTRRETQYF
TGTGCCAGCAGCTTAGACGGGACTAGAAGAGAGACCCAGTACTTC
>.|TRBJ2-4|many|TRBV25-1
CASSDSGFPLAKNIQYF
TGTGCCAGCAGTGATTCGGGATTTCCTTTAGCCAAAAACATTCAGTACTTC
>.|TRBJ2-1|.|TRBV19
CASSEGLQTSYNEQFF
TGTGCCAGTAGTGAAGGACTTCAGACCTCCTACAATGAGCAGTTCTTC
>.|TRBJ2-3|.|TRBV12-3/TRBV12-4
CASSFVRGDTEYF
TGTGCCAGCAGTTTCGTTAGGGGAGATACGGAATATTTT